Sequencing of this T cell receptor beta chain was carried out in a study of blood T cell repertoires in COVID-19. Turning to the study itself: Acute and convalescent COVID-19 specimens originated in the United States, Italy and Spain. Sources were T cells, B-cell-depleted T cells, or PBMCs; the material itself was cDNA or gDNA.

In the authors' workflow: Estimates of nucleated cell counts were drawn from the amplification of reference gene primers. Repertoires were generated with immunoSEQ multiplex PCR, while TCRdb's copy carries only in-frame clones and drops some. V and J calls and clone size follow that table, whereas D and trimming were derived from the DNA. The data show some 130,000 clones, about 80% seen once. Germline CDR1 and CDR2: SEHNR and FQNEAQ (reference sequence). The V segment lost 5 bases and the J segment 1 base; nucleotides outside the gene matches: 4. CDR3 size: 14 residues. Sample: peripheral blood. The clonotype originates from a woman older than 75 with acute or convalescent COVID-19. The rearrangement links TRBV7-9 to TRBJ2-5; TRBD1 aligns across 7 bases. DNA for the CDR3: TGTGCCAGCAGCACAGGGGCGACCCAAGAGACCCAGTACTTC. Protein product: CASSTGATQETQYF.